These 22 T cell receptor beta chains came from one sample sequenced in a study of response to subunit inactivated influenza vaccine (dated by TCRdb to the late 2010s). Library preparation was by RT-PCR. TCRdb shows the sequencer as Illumina HiSeq 2500. Through fastp at Q25 and MiXCR, TCRdb rebuilt clones from the public reads, retaining in-frame beta chains. For every CDR3 protein sequence, its rows merge into one entry that carries the most common genes and DNA. This sample is represented by hundreds of thousands of distinct CDR3 sequences; around 18% of them were singletons. The top ten clones comprise under 13% of the sample. Sequences were derived from PBMCs from blood, sampled 4 to 6 days after vaccination. These TCRs come from a man between 45 and 60 years old who received an inactivated influenza vaccine. Donor details come from another sample of the same person, matched by shared clones.

V usage is TRBV20-1 and J usage is TRBJ2-1, with 8 bases lining up with TRBD2. Germline CDR1 reads DFQATT; CDR2 reads SNEGSKA (reference sequence). V shed 4 bases, J shed 7 bases, and the junction held 12 bases outside the gene matches. This CDR3 has 15 residues. CDR3 bases: TGCAGTGCTACTGGCGGGCGGGAGGCGGGGAATGAGCAGTTCTTC. Protein: CSATGGREAGNEQFF.

The chain carries TRBV9 and TRBJ2-1; 9 bases align to TRBD2. CDR1 and CDR2 from the germline V gene are SGDLS and YYNGEE. Trimming at V came to 0 bases and at J to 4 bases, leaving 5 bases not matched to a gene. The length of the CDR3 is 16 residues. This CDR3 is CASSVEGRGGYNEQFF. The CDR3, as DNA: TGTGCCAGCAGCGTAGAGGGGCGGGGGGGTTACAATGAGCAGTTCTTC.

The chain employs TRBV15 and TRBJ2-7; D unclear. The CDR3 is made up of 16 amino acids. Germline V gene lookup returns CDR1 LNHNV and CDR2 YYDKDF (reference sequence). V shed 0 bases and J shed 7 bases, with 19 bases lying between them. CDR3 sequence reads: CATSRERTVGSREQYF. The CDR3, as DNA: TGTGCCACCAGCAGAGAGAGGACGGTCGGGTCGAGAGAGCAGTACTTC.

This clonotype was counted at least ten times. The rearrangement joins TRBV12-3 or TRBV12-4 to TRBJ2-1; D could derive from TRBD1 or TRBD2 (5 bases each). This CDR3 region has 13 residues. The V gene lost 0 bases and the J gene lost 9 bases, with 9 bases spanning the gap. The CDR3 DNA reads TGTGCCAGCAGTTTAGCGGGGGTGGGTGAGCAGTTCTTC. Translating gives CASSLAGVGEQFF.

There are a few counts of this clonotype. V usage is TRBV20-1 and J usage is TRBJ2-7, with 9 positions matching TRBD1. Germline trimming cut 6 bases from V and 5 bases from J; bases unmatched to any gene: 5. Germline V CDR1 and CDR2: DFQATT, SNEGSKA (reference sequence). The CDR3 has 12 residues. This CDR3 reads CSAGTGRNEQYF. As DNA, the CDR3 is TGCAGTGCCGGGACAGGGAGAAACGAGCAGTACTTC.

The chain recombines TRBV2 with TRBJ2-2; 7 bases align to TRBD1. The CDR3 totals 13 residues. Germline-derived CDR1 and CDR2 are SNHLY and FYNNEI. Germline trimming cut 6 bases from V and 9 bases from J; bases unmatched to any gene: 7. The CDR3 DNA follows: TGTGCCAGCAGCCAAAACAGGGGTTGGGAGCTGTTTTTT. It yields the protein CASSQNRGWELFF.

This clonotype was seen at least ten times. The chain combines TRBV7-8 with TRBJ2-1; maybe TRBD1 (5 bases). The CDR3 runs to 15 residues. V lost 5 bases, J lost 0 bases, and 11 bases lay in between. Germline values: CDR1 SGHVS, CDR2 FQNEAQ. The CDR3, as DNA: TGTGCCAGCAGCACAAGGGGAAGCTCCTACAATGAGCAGTTCTTC. Protein sequence: CASSTRGSSYNEQFF.

In its sample, this clonotype was seen many times. The V and J genes are TRBV12-3 or TRBV12-4 and TRBJ2-7; perhaps D is TRBD1 or TRBD2 (5 bases each). This CDR3 region has 14 residues. Trimming shortened V by 5 bases and J by 0 bases, and 11 bases separated the two germline ends. CDR3 region: CASSISGTSYEQYF. CDR3 sequence (DNA): TGTGCCAGCAGTATATCAGGGACCTCCTACGAGCAGTACTTC.

This clonotype showed up just a few times. The chain is built from TRBV25-1 and TRBJ2-2, with 7 bases lining up with TRBD1. The CDR3 runs to 18 residues. Trimming cost V 4 bases and J 5 bases; bases outside gene matches: 16. CDR1 and CDR2 from the germline V gene are MGHDK and SYGVNS. CDR3 sequence: CASSAPTGRARRTGELFF. The CDR3 coding sequence is TGTGCCAGCAGTGCCCCGACAGGGCGAGCGCGGCGTACCGGGGAGCTGTTTTTT. Full variable domain (missing parts from reference TRBV25-1 and TRBJ2-2): EADIYQTPRYLVIGTGKKITLECSQTMGHDKMYWYQQDPGMELHLIHYSYGVNSTEKGDLSSESTVSRIRTEHFPLTLESARPSHTSQYLCASSAPTGRARRTGELFFGEGSRLTVL.

This clonotype was picked up a small number of times. This chain links TRBV27 with TRBJ2-2, with 16 bases lining up with TRBD2. V lost 5 bases, J lost 7 bases, and 7 bases stayed unmatched. CDR1 is MNHEY, CDR2 SMNVEV, per germline (reference sequence). This CDR3 is 17 amino acids long. CDR3 residues: CASSMGLAGGPSGELFF. DNA of the CDR3: TGTGCCAGCAGTATGGGACTAGCGGGAGGGCCTAGCGGGGAGCTGTTTTTT.

V usage is TRBV11-2 and J usage is TRBJ2-7, with D tentatively TRBD2 (5 bases). Germline V CDR1 and CDR2: SGHAT, FQNNGV. V gave up 5 bases and J gave up 2 bases, with 13 bases separating them. The CDR3 is 14 amino acids. The CDR3 bases are TGTGCCAGCAGCCCAAGTCGGGGTGCCTACGAGCAGTACTTC. The encoded protein is CASSPSRGAYEQYF.

The chain combines TRBV27 with TRBJ2-1; 7 nucleotides match TRBD2. The germline V gene has CDR1 MNHEY and CDR2 SMNVEV (reference sequence). The ends lost 5 bases at V and 5 bases at J; junction bases unmatched: 12. The CDR3 covers 16 residues. DNA for the CDR3: TGTGCCAGCAGTCCCCGGGGACTACCATCAAACAATGAGCAGTTCTTC. It yields the protein CASSPRGLPSNNEQFF.

This clonotype was seen ten or more times. The chain has TRBV10-2 and TRBJ2-5, with D possibly matching TRBD1 (6 bases). The germline CDR1 and CDR2 sequences are WSHSY and SAAADI. The CDR3 runs 15 residues. Between the trimmed V and J ends, which lost 1 base and 2 bases, there was a span of 11 bases. DNA of the CDR3: TGCGCCAGCAGTGAGTTCAGGGGCCCACAAGAGACCCAGTACTTC. Protein sequence: CASSEFRGPQETQYF.

The chain joins TRBV4-1 to TRBJ1-1; no firm D call. Germline CDR1 reads MGHRA; CDR2 reads YSYEKL. The CDR3 loop spans 15 amino acids. Trimming left V 1 base short and J 1 base short, with 10 bases between. Written as DNA, the CDR3 is TGCGCCAGCAGCCAAGTAACCGGAACGAACACTGAAGCTTTCTTT. Protein sequence: CASSQVTGTNTEAFF.

This clonotype occurred many times. V gene TRBV6-2 or TRBV6-3 combines with J gene TRBJ2-7, with a weak D call TRBD2 (6 bases). The CDR3 length is 14 residues. The germline V and J ends were trimmed by 2 bases and 3 bases, with 11 bases remaining between them. Germline assignment: CDR1 MNHEY and CDR2 SVGEGT. In DNA, the CDR3 is TGTGCCAGCAGTTACGGTACGGGGGACTACGAGCAGTACTTC. Its protein product is CASSYGTGDYEQYF.

CDR3 DNA: TGTGCCAGCAGTTTAATCAGCGGAGAGCAGTTCTTC. It encodes CASSLISGEQFF. The rearrangement uses TRBV28 and TRBJ2-1; a weak D match, TRBD2 (5 bases). Deletions cut 2 bases from V and 10 bases from J, with 9 bases between. CDR1 MDHEN and CDR2 SYDVKM come from the germline V gene. The CDR3 totals 12 residues. The full variable domain, completed using reference TRBV28 and TRBJ2-1, is DVKVTQSSRYLVKRTGEKVFLECVQDMDHENMFWYRQDPGLGLRLIYFSYDVKMKEKGDIPEGYSVSREKKERFSLILESASTNQTSMYLCASSLISGEQFFGPGTRLTVL.

In its sample, this clonotype was seen a few times. This chain links TRBV20-1 with TRBJ2-1; the match to TRBD2 covers 8 bases. Germline CDR1 is DFQATT and CDR2 is SNEGSKA (reference sequence). J was trimmed by 2 bases and V by 2 bases; bases with no gene match: 8. CDR3 size: 16 residues. The chain's CDR3 is CSARPLSGRTYNEQFF. The CDR3, as DNA: TGCAGTGCTAGACCCCTCAGCGGGAGAACCTACAATGAGCAGTTCTTC.

V gene TRBV6-5 combines with J gene TRBJ2-7, with 14 bases fitting TRBD2. After removal of 1 base from V and 6 bases from J, the junction contained 14 bases not matched to a gene. Germline V gene lookup returns CDR1 MNHEY and CDR2 SVGAGI. The CDR3 has 19 amino acids. CDR3 residues: CASSYCLVPGLAGVCEQYF. The CDR3, as DNA: TGTGCCAGCAGTTACTGCTTAGTCCCGGGACTAGCGGGAGTATGCGAGCAGTACTTC.

The genes are TRBV12-3 or TRBV12-4 and TRBJ2-1, with D uncertain. The V end was cut by 1 base, the J end by 1 base, with 8 bases between. This CDR3 is 15 amino acids long. The CDR3 is CASSLEALSYNEQFF. The CDR3 DNA is TGTGCCAGCAGTTTAGAAGCTTTGTCCTACAATGAGCAGTTCTTC.

This clonotype was recorded a few times. The chain uses TRBV4-2 and TRBJ2-3; D ambiguous. The germline V and J ends were trimmed by 0 bases and 4 bases, with 11 bases remaining between them. CDR1 is LGHNA, CDR2 YNFKEQ, per germline. This CDR3 spans 15 amino acids. This CDR3 is CASSQEGHWSDTQYF. CDR3 DNA: TGTGCCAGCAGCCAAGAGGGTCATTGGTCAGATACGCAGTATTTT.

This chain joins TRBV24-1 and TRBJ2-3; 8 bases are a match to TRBD2. Trimming removed 3 bases from V and 3 bases from J; junction bases left unmatched: 10. The CDR3 covers 17 residues. Germline CDR1 is KGHDR and CDR2 is SFDVKD. The CDR3 loop reads CATSDPGGAETTDTQYF. CDR3 nucleotides: TGTGCCACCAGTGATCCGGGAGGGGCGGAGACTACAGATACGCAGTATTTT.

The J gene is TRBJ2-4, the V gene TRBV5-5, with 10 bases matching TRBD1. With 0 bases clipped from V and 6 bases from J, the junction kept 3 bases outside the gene matches. The CDR3 length is 15 residues. CDR1 and CDR2 (germline): SGHKS, YYEKEE (reference sequence). In nucleotides, the CDR3 is TGTGCCAGCAGCTTGGGGGGACAGGGGACAAACATTCAGTACTTC. Translated: CASSLGGQGTNIQYF.